The next 22 T cell receptor beta chains were all read from a single sample in a study of T cell responses to AZD1222 COVID-19 vaccine. Assay used: immunoSEQ multiplex PCR; TCRdb lists only in-frame clones, some missing. The sample consists of approximately 150,000 clones, 80% to 95% of them appearing once. Here the sequenced sample was peripheral blood, taken on day 0 of AZD1222 vaccination. The receptors were gathered from an adult in good health.

The DNA of the CDR3 is TGTGCCAGCAGCTCCCGGCGCGGGAGTACCGAGACCCAGTACTTC. Translation: CASSSRRGSTETQYF. V usage is TRBV6-2 or TRBV6-3 and J usage is TRBJ2-5; TRBD2 matches at 7 bases. From germline, CDR1 is MNHEY and CDR2 SVGEGT. CDR3 size: 15 residues. V lost 6 bases, J lost 5 bases, and 12 bases stayed unmatched.

In its sample, this clone was seen once. For the CDR3, the DNA is TGTGCCAGCAGCTTGGACCGGAGCTCTGGAAACACCATATATTTT. Translating it yields CASSLDRSSGNTIYF. The chain joins TRBV5-4 to TRBJ1-3; D remains ambiguous. The CDR3 contains 15 residues. CDR1 and CDR2 (germline): SGHNT, YYREEE (reference sequence). Trimming pared 0 bases from V and 0 bases from J, leaving 7 bases between. The full variable domain, in which reference TRBV5-4 and TRBJ1-3 provide the parts outside the CDR3, is ETGVTQSPTHLIKTRGQQVTLRCSSQSGHNTVSWYQQALGQGPQFIFQYYREEENGRGNFPPRFSGLQFPNYSSELNVNALELDDSALYLCASSLDRSSGNTIYFGEGSWLTVV.

The DNA of the CDR3 is TGTGCCAGCTCAGAGTTAGCGGACTTATACAATGAGCAGTTCTTC. It encodes CASSELADLYNEQFF. The rearrangement uses TRBV18 and TRBJ2-1; tentatively, D is TRBD2 (6 bases). The CDR3 spans 15 residues. Trimming took 5 bases from V and 4 from J, leaving 15 bases between them. The germline gives CDR1 KGHSH, CDR2 LQKENI. Supplemented by reference TRBV18 and TRBJ2-1, the full variable domain reads NAGVMQNPRHLVRRRGQEARLRCSPMKGHSHVYWYRQLPEEGLKFMVYLQKENIIDESGMPKERFSAEFPKEGPSILRIQQVVRGDSAAYFCASSELADLYNEQFFGPGTRLTVL.

CDR3 DNA sequence: TGTGCCAGCAGTTTCCCCCCGGGTAGCACAGATACGCAGTATTTT. Translating it yields CASSFPPGSTDTQYF. The V gene is TRBV6-2 or TRBV6-3, the J gene TRBJ2-3; D remains unclear. The CDR3 has 15 amino acids. V was trimmed by 4 bases and J by 0 bases, leaving 11 bases between them. The germline gives CDR1 MNHEY, CDR2 SVGEGT.

The rearrangement links TRBV6-5 to TRBJ2-5, with a tentative D call TRBD2 (6 bases). CDR3 size: 13 residues. Trimming pared 4 bases from V and 2 bases from J, leaving 8 bases between. CDR1 is MNHEY and CDR2 is SVGAGI in the germline V gene. The CDR3 nucleotides are TGTGCCAGCAGTTTACGGGGGCAAGAGACCCAGTACTTC. Protein sequence: CASSLRGQETQYF.

The CDR3 DNA reads TGTGCCAGCAGTAGGGACAGGGAACGGTCACCCCTCCACTTT. As protein: CASSRDRERSPLHF. This chain connects TRBV6-5 to TRBJ1-6, with 9 nucleotides matching TRBD1. The CDR3 sequence is 14 residues long. The ends lost 5 bases at V and 10 bases at J; junction bases unmatched: 6. The germline CDR1 and CDR2 sequences are MNHEY and SVGAGI.

The CDR3: CASSSTGGTEAFF. CDR3 sequence (DNA): TGTGCCAGCAGTTCCACGGGAGGCACTGAAGCTTTCTTT. The V and J genes are TRBV6-2 or TRBV6-3 and TRBJ1-1; D uncertain. Germline-derived CDR1 and CDR2 are MNHEY and SVGEGT. The CDR3 runs to 13 residues. With 4 bases removed from V and 4 bases from J, the gap between germline ends came to 10 bases.

The chain recombines TRBV9 with TRBJ2-1; possible D gene TRBD2, 6 bases. V lost 2 bases and J lost 7, with 10 bases in between. The CDR3 runs to 13 residues. CDR1 and CDR2 (germline): SGDLS, YYNGEE. CDR3 protein: CASSVLASNEQFF. CDR3 nucleotide sequence: TGTGCCAGCAGCGTCCTAGCGTCAAATGAGCAGTTCTTC.

The chain employs TRBV5-6 and TRBJ1-5, with D maybe TRBD1 (6 bases). CDR1 is SGHDT, CDR2 YYEEEE, per germline. V was shortened by 0 bases and J by 2 bases, with 9 bases between the two germline ends. This CDR3 is 15 amino acids long. CDR3 protein: CASSLGGAGNQPQHF. The CDR3 DNA is TGTGCCAGCAGCTTGGGGGGGGCAGGCAATCAGCCCCAGCATTTT.

The rearrangement uses TRBV4-3 and TRBJ2-1; 8 bases are a match to TRBD1. The CDR3 extends over 16 amino acids. V shed 1 base and J 2 bases; nucleotides not matched to a gene: 4. Germline loops: CDR1 LGHNA, CDR2 YSLEER. The CDR3 spells CASSQAPGGAYNEQFF. The CDR3 DNA follows: TGCGCCAGCAGCCAAGCCCCAGGGGGCGCCTACAATGAGCAGTTCTTC.

This clone was observed once. Other DNA sequences within the sample encode an identical CDR3. The V and J genes are TRBV7-2 and TRBJ1-1, with 9 bases lining up with TRBD1. Germline assignment: CDR1 SGHTA and CDR2 FQGNSA. Trimming cost V 0 bases and J 5 bases; bases outside gene matches: 1. CDR3 length equals 14 residues. CDR3 protein: CASSLATGGTEAFF. The CDR3 nucleotides read TGTGCCAGCAGCTTAGCGACAGGGGGAACTGAAGCTTTCTTT.

V gene TRBV18 combines with J gene TRBJ1-6; possible D gene TRBD1, 6 bases. V was trimmed by 8 bases and J by 8 bases, leaving 19 bases between them. Germline assignment: CDR1 KGHSH and CDR2 LQKENI. The CDR3 runs to 15 residues. The CDR3 region is CASQESRGTHSPLHF. The DNA for the CDR3 is TGTGCCAGCCAGGAAAGCAGGGGTACCCATTCACCCCTCCACTTT.

DNA of the CDR3: TGTGCCAGCAGCTCCCGGGACAGGGCCACCGGGGAGCTGTTTTTT. This encodes CASSSRDRATGELFF. The rearrangement joins TRBV7-2 to TRBJ2-2, with TRBD1 matching 9 bases. With 4 bases clipped from V and 4 bases from J, the junction kept 4 bases outside the gene matches. The CDR3 is 15 amino acids. The germline CDR1 and CDR2 sequences are SGHTA and FQGNSA. Full variable domain (outside the CDR3, taken from reference TRBV7-2 and TRBJ2-2): GAGVSQSPSNKVTEKGKDVELRCDPISGHTALYWYRQSLGQGLEFLIYFQGNSAPDKSGLPSDRFSAERTGGSVSTLTIQRTQQEDSAVYLCASSSRDRATGELFFGEGSRLTVL.

This CDR3 reads CAINIDPSGANTGELFF. CDR3 DNA sequence: TGTGCCATCAACATAGATCCTAGCGGGGCGAACACCGGGGAGCTGTTTTTT. The chain uses TRBV10-3 and TRBJ2-2, with 9 bases lining up with TRBD2. With 7 bases clipped from V and 0 bases from J, the junction kept 9 bases outside the gene matches. This CDR3 is 17 amino acids long. Germline CDR1 and CDR2: ENHRY and SYGVKD.

The chain has TRBV18 and TRBJ1-4, with 9 bases that match TRBD1. CDR3 length equals 17 residues. CDR1 KGHSH and CDR2 LQKENI come from the germline V gene. J lost 3 bases, V lost 4 bases, and 9 bases had no gene match. This CDR3 reads CASSLTGTGTANEKLFF. The CDR3 nucleotides are TGTGCCAGCTCACTAACCGGGACAGGGACGGCTAATGAAAAACTGTTTTTT.

The rearrangement links TRBV13 to TRBJ1-3; D not resolved. V dropped 3 bases and J dropped 4 bases, with 4 bases sitting between them. Germline V lookup: CDR1 PRHDT, CDR2 FYEKMQ (reference sequence). The CDR3 is 12 amino acids. CDR3 sequence reads: CASSFQGNTIYF. CDR3 DNA sequence: TGTGCCAGCAGCTTCCAAGGAAACACCATATATTTT.

The CDR3 DNA follows: TGTGCCAGCAGTTCGGACAGGGGATGGGAGACCCAGTACTTC. Its translation is CASSSDRGWETQYF. The rearrangement joins TRBV27 to TRBJ2-5, with 9 bases fitting TRBD1. Germline lookup yields CDR1 MNHEY and CDR2 SMNVEV (reference sequence). The trim removed 4 bases at V and 5 bases at J, leaving 5 bases unmatched. This CDR3 region has 14 residues.

V usage is TRBV15 and J usage is TRBJ1-1, with D uncertain. The germline CDR1 and CDR2 sequences are LNHNV and YYDKDF (reference sequence). Trimming shortened V by 0 bases and J by 4 bases, and 12 bases separated the two germline ends. The CDR3 loop spans 15 amino acids. The CDR3 DNA follows: TGTGCCACCAGCAGAGATATTTTAGGGCCCACTGAAGCTTTCTTT. It yields the protein CATSRDILGPTEAFF.

The V gene is TRBV7-2, the J gene TRBJ1-2, with unresolved D. Trimming removed 5 bases at V and 3 bases at J, with 10 bases between. The CDR3 length is 13 residues. Germline values: CDR1 SGHTA, CDR2 FQGNSA. CDR3 DNA: TGTGCCAGCAGCCAACAGAGAGACTATGGCTACACCTTC. The encoded protein is CASSQQRDYGYTF.

This sequence joins TRBV11-3 and TRBJ2-2; 7 bases match TRBD2. Trimming took 0 bases from V and 0 from J; bases not matched to a gene: 4. The CDR3 sequence is 17 residues long. Germline V gene sequence: CDR1 SGHNT, CDR2 YENEEA. CDR3 coding DNA: TGTGCCAGCAGCTTAGAAGGGCGGGGGTCGAACACCGGGGAGCTGTTTTTT. Translated: CASSLEGRGSNTGELFF.

The gene calls are TRBV3-1 (or the pseudogene TRBV3-2) and TRBJ1-2; D ambiguous. The CDR3 has 12 amino acids. Germline values: CDR1 LGHDT, CDR2 YNNKEL (reference sequence). The V and J ends lost 2 bases and 6 bases respectively, with 7 bases between them. Here the CDR3 reads CASSQNVHGYTF. Written as DNA, the CDR3 is TGTGCCAGCAGCCAAAACGTCCATGGCTACACCTTC.

This clone was observed a handful of times. This chain uses TRBV7-9 with TRBJ1-3; no clear D. The V gene lost 5 bases and the J gene lost 4 bases, with 15 bases spanning the gap. Germline CDR1 reads SEHNR; CDR2 reads FQNEAQ (reference sequence). CDR3 size: 15 residues. The CDR3 DNA follows: TGTGCCAGCAGCCCCAAGCGTCGTTTAGGAAACACCATATATTTT. This gives the protein CASSPKRRLGNTIYF. Using reference TRBV7-9 and TRBJ1-3 for the parts outside the CDR3, the full variable domain is DTGVSQNPRHKITKRGQNVTFRCDPISEHNRLYWYRQTLGQGPEFLTYFQNEAQLEKSRLLSDRFSAERPKGSFSTLEIQRTEQGDSAMYLCASSPKRRLGNTIYFGEGSWLTVV.